These 29 T cell receptor beta chains were sequenced from one sample in a study of control samples from healthy donors and cancer patients. Produced via immunoSEQ multiplex PCR; TCRdb's table is partial and in-frame only. The repertoire has 150,000 to 200,000 clones, roughly 91% of them found once; the top ten carry over 1.1%. Sequences were obtained from blood. The receptors shown here come from a man aged 18 to 30 in good health.

The chain links TRBV5-1 to TRBJ1-1, with D possibly matching TRBD1 (5 bases). V lost 7 bases and J lost 0, with 10 bases in between. The germline V gene encodes CDR1 SGHRS and CDR2 YFSETQ. The CDR3 length is 13 residues. CDR3 residues: CASRGPLNTEAFF. CDR3 in DNA: TGCGCCAGCCGGGGCCCGTTGAACACTGAAGCTTTCTTT.

The V and J genes are TRBV2 and TRBJ2-5, with 7 bases that match TRBD1. The CDR3 is 13 residues long. V trimming: 4 bases; J trimming: 3 bases; junction bases outside the gene matches: 2. In germline, CDR1 is SNHLY, CDR2 FYNNEI. The CDR3 reads CASSGGQEETQYF. The CDR3 DNA reads TGTGCCAGCAGTGGTGGACAGGAAGAGACCCAGTACTTC.

V usage is TRBV6-1 and J usage is TRBJ1-6; no clear D. The CDR3 sequence is 13 residues long. Trimming took off 1 base at V and 12 bases at J, with 10 bases between the two ends. Per germline, CDR1 MNHNS and CDR2 SASEGT. CDR3 sequence: CASSEEEGLPLHF. The CDR3 DNA is TGTGCCAGCAGTGAAGAAGAGGGATTACCCCTCCACTTT.

This chain uses TRBV6-5 with TRBJ1-2; a possible D gene is TRBD1 (5 bases). The CDR3 is 13 residues long. The V end lost 4 bases, the J end lost 10 bases, and 16 bases lay between the germline ends. Germline V gene lookup returns CDR1 MNHEY and CDR2 SVGAGI. The CDR3 reads CASSSRGPFDYTF. CDR3 sequence (DNA): TGTGCCAGCAGTTCTCGGGGACCCTTTGACTACACCTTC.

This clone was recorded a few times. The chain combines TRBV7-2 with TRBJ2-7; D gene unclear. The germline V and J ends were trimmed by 4 bases and 1 base, with 8 bases remaining between them. Germline assignment: CDR1 SGHTA and CDR2 FQGNSA. This CDR3 is 13 amino acids long. The CDR3 loop is CASSSALSYEQYF. The CDR3 DNA reads as TGTGCCAGCAGCTCGGCCCTATCCTACGAGCAGTACTTC.

The genes are TRBV3-1 (or the pseudogene TRBV3-2) and TRBJ2-7; D is perhaps TRBD1 (6 bases). Per the germline V gene, CDR1 is LGHDT and CDR2 is YNNKEL (reference sequence). The CDR3 is 13 amino acids. With 6 bases removed from V and 0 bases from J, the gap between germline ends came to 9 bases. CDR3 in DNA: TGTGCCAGCAGGTACAGGGCCTCCTACGAGCAGTACTTC. Encoded protein: CASRYRASYEQYF.

The rearrangement links TRBV7-3 to TRBJ2-7; D is uncertain. V lost 2 bases, J lost 4 bases, and 9 bases lay in between. The CDR3 extends over 13 amino acids. Germline lookup yields CDR1 SGHTA and CDR2 FQGTGA. The CDR3 sequence: CASSLGPGYEQYF. DNA of the CDR3: TGTGCCAGCAGCTTAGGTCCGGGTTACGAGCAGTACTTC.

The chain uses TRBV10-3 and TRBJ1-2, with a possible D match to TRBD1 (5 bases). The CDR3 runs to 15 residues. Germline CDR1 is ENHRY and CDR2 is SYGVKD. With 0 bases removed from V and 6 bases from J, the gap between germline ends came to 14 bases. The CDR3 sequence is CAISESWDLYDGYTF. CDR3 DNA: TGTGCCATCAGTGAGTCCTGGGACCTCTATGATGGCTACACCTTC.

The chain employs TRBV3-1 (or the pseudogene TRBV3-2) and TRBJ1-2, with TRBD1 as a possible D gene (5 bases). V was trimmed by 3 bases and J by 3 bases, leaving 14 bases between them. Looked up from germline, CDR1 is LGHDT and CDR2 is YNNKEL (reference sequence). There are 15 residues in the CDR3. As DNA, the CDR3 is TGTGCCAGCAGCCAGATGGCGGGACCGCACTATGGCTACACCTTC. The encoded protein is CASSQMAGPHYGYTF.

A few counts support this clone. The rearrangement joins TRBV28 to TRBJ1-6, with D possibly TRBD1 on 6 matching bases. With 11 bases removed from V and 8 bases from J, the gap between germline ends came to 19 bases. This CDR3 has 14 residues. CDR1 is MDHEN and CDR2 is SYDVKM in the germline V gene. CDR3 DNA: TGTGCCTCACAGAAAACAGGGTTTGATTCACCCCTCCACTTT. Protein: CASQKTGFDSPLHF.

The rearrangement links TRBV7-8 to TRBJ1-2; 8 bases fit TRBD1. Germline V gene data show CDR1 as SGHVS and CDR2 as FQNEAQ. The V and J ends lost 2 bases and 4 bases, in that order; junction bases with no gene match: 6. The CDR3 has 15 residues. CDR3 sequence reads: CASSLSRGPSYGYTF. The CDR3, as DNA: TGTGCCAGCAGCTTATCCAGGGGGCCGAGCTATGGCTACACCTTC.

V usage is TRBV10-1 and J usage is TRBJ2-1; tentatively, D is TRBD1 (6 bases). The length of the CDR3 is 14 residues. Germline V CDR1 and CDR2: WNHNN, SYGVQD (reference sequence). V lost 3 bases to trimming and J lost 12 bases, with 18 bases between them. DNA of the CDR3: TGCGCCAGCAGTGACCGCTCAGGGGTCTCCGGGCAGTTCTTC. Residues: CASSDRSGVSGQFF.

The chain links TRBV15 to TRBJ2-5, with TRBD1 matching over 9 bases. Germline-derived CDR1 and CDR2 are LNHNV and YYDKDF (reference sequence). The V gene end was trimmed by 5 bases and the J gene end by 2 bases; junction bases not matched to a gene: 6. The CDR3 has 15 residues. CDR3 sequence (DNA): TGTGCCACCAGCTTATTTGGGACAGGGCAAGAGACCCAGTACTTC. The encoded protein is CATSLFGTGQETQYF.

With respect to this clone: Other DNA sequences in this specimen translate into the identical CDR3. The J gene is TRBJ2-7, the V gene TRBV5-1, with D unclear. Looked up from germline, CDR1 is SGHRS and CDR2 is YFSETQ. The CDR3 consists of 11 residues. Deletions cut 0 bases from V and 6 bases from J, with 4 bases between. This chain's CDR3 is CASSLAGEQYF. The CDR3 DNA is TGCGCCAGCAGCTTGGCCGGCGAGCAGTACTTC.

The chain links TRBV5-6 to TRBJ1-2, with 9 bases fitting TRBD1. J lost 1 base, V lost 4 bases, and 8 bases had no gene match. The length of the CDR3 is 16 residues. Germline V gene lookup returns CDR1 SGHDT and CDR2 YYEEEE. CDR3 nucleotide sequence: TGTGCCAGCAGCGGGGGGACAGGGAACGGTAACTATGGCTACACCTTC. Translated, it gives CASSGGTGNGNYGYTF.

This chain connects TRBV7-9 to TRBJ1-4, with D possibly being TRBD1 (5 bases). V was shortened by 4 bases and J by 3 bases, with 18 bases between the two germline ends. Germline lookup yields CDR1 SEHNR and CDR2 FQNEAQ (reference sequence). The CDR3 is 17 amino acids. The CDR3 sequence: CASSSPSGGDANEKLFF. Here the CDR3 DNA reads TGTGCCAGCAGCTCCCCCTCGGGTGGGGACGCTAATGAAAAACTGTTTTTT.

Only one count was recorded for this clone. The chain employs TRBV20-1 and TRBJ1-1, with D possibly matching TRBD1 (5 bases). Per the germline V gene, CDR1 is DFQATT and CDR2 is SNEGSKA (reference sequence). The germline V and J ends were trimmed by 6 bases and 7 bases, with 12 bases remaining between them. This CDR3 region has 11 residues. The CDR3: CSATPQVEAFF. Written as DNA, the CDR3 is TGCAGTGCAACACCACAGGTTGAAGCTTTCTTT.

This chain uses TRBV3-1 (or the pseudogene TRBV3-2) with TRBJ2-1; D unresolved. The ends were cut back, 3 bases at V and 2 bases at J, with 8 bases in the middle. The CDR3 loop spans 14 amino acids. Per germline, CDR1 LGHDT and CDR2 YNNKEL (reference sequence). The CDR3 sequence: CASSHSETYNEQFF. The CDR3 DNA sequence: TGTGCCAGCAGCCACTCAGAAACCTACAATGAGCAGTTCTTC.

V is TRBV27 and J is TRBJ2-7; 7 bases are shared with TRBD1. Losses at the gene ends were 7 bases for V and 0 bases for J; bases not matched to a gene: 6. There are 14 residues in the CDR3. Germline CDR1 and CDR2: MNHEY and SMNVEV (reference sequence). CDR3 DNA sequence: TGTGCCAGCAAGACAGGGACGATCTCCTACGAGCAGTACTTC. It encodes CASKTGTISYEQYF.

The genes are TRBV9 and TRBJ1-1, with 7 positions matching TRBD1. The CDR3 is made up of 18 amino acids. Per the germline V gene, CDR1 is SGDLS and CDR2 is YYNGEE. V gave up 0 bases and J gave up 4 bases; unmatched junction bases: 15. The CDR3 here is CASSVGRGQGDGSTEAFF. CDR3 nucleotide sequence: TGTGCCAGCAGCGTAGGGAGGGGGCAGGGGGATGGTAGCACTGAAGCTTTCTTT.

The chain carries TRBV7-8 and TRBJ1-5, with D maybe TRBD1 (5 bases). This CDR3 comprises 16 residues. Germline lookup yields CDR1 SGHVS and CDR2 FQNEAQ. V lost 3 bases to trimming and J lost 2 bases, with 14 bases between them. CDR3: CASSLGWAGGNQPQHF. DNA for the CDR3: TGTGCCAGCAGCTTGGGGTGGGCGGGGGGCAATCAGCCCCAGCATTTT.

V and J are TRBV14 and TRBJ2-6; either TRBD1 or TRBD2 may supply D (5 bases each). CDR3 length: 18 residues. Germline V lookup: CDR1 SGHDN, CDR2 FVKESK. V lost 4 bases and J lost 1, with 17 bases in between. The CDR3 DNA reads as TGTGCCAGCAGCCCACCGTCGGGACGGCTGTCTGGGGCCAACGTCCTGACTTTC. Encoded protein: CASSPPSGRLSGANVLTF.

The gene calls are TRBV10-3 and TRBJ1-6, with D possibly matching TRBD1 (5 bases). Per germline, CDR1 ENHRY and CDR2 SYGVKD. V dropped 10 bases and J dropped 11 bases, with 24 bases sitting between them. The CDR3 sequence is 15 residues long. The CDR3 sequence is CASVRGLGGYTPLHF. As DNA, the CDR3 is TGTGCCAGCGTAAGGGGCCTCGGGGGTTACACACCCCTCCACTTT.

The genes are TRBV20-1 and TRBJ2-1; D possibly uses TRBD1 or TRBD2 (7 bases each). Germline V gene lookup returns CDR1 DFQATT and CDR2 SNEGSKA (reference sequence). V dropped 3 bases and J dropped 3 bases, with 18 bases sitting between them. There are 16 residues in the CDR3. Written as DNA, the CDR3 is TGCAGTGCTAGTCCCCCCAGGGGGGGAAACTACAATGAGCAGTTCTTC. It codes for CSASPPRGGNYNEQFF.

The chain joins TRBV28 to TRBJ2-1; 7 bases are shared with TRBD1. V lost 5 bases and J lost 5; bases outside the gene matches: 6. CDR3 length: 14 amino acids. CDR1 is MDHEN and CDR2 is SYDVKM in the germline V gene. In nucleotides, the CDR3 is TGTGCCAGCAGTATACAGGGGTTCAACAATGAGCAGTTCTTC. Amino acids: CASSIQGFNNEQFF.

The V gene is TRBV28, the J gene TRBJ2-1; 11 nucleotides align to TRBD2. The V segment lost 3 bases and the J segment 4 bases; nucleotides outside the gene matches: 8. Germline-derived CDR1 and CDR2 are MDHEN and SYDVKM. The CDR3 runs 17 residues. The CDR3 region is CASSFGTSGELYNEQFF. The CDR3 DNA reads TGTGCCAGCAGTTTCGGGACTAGCGGAGAACTTTACAATGAGCAGTTCTTC.

The chain recombines TRBV12-5 with TRBJ2-7; possible D gene TRBD1, 6 bases. This CDR3 has 18 amino acids. Germline loops: CDR1 LGHNT, CDR2 FRNRAP. With 0 bases removed from V and 1 base from J, the gap between germline ends came to 19 bases. CDR3 residues: CASGLVRQGKMASYEQYF. The CDR3 DNA sequence: TGTGCTAGTGGTTTGGTACGCCAGGGGAAAATGGCTTCCTACGAGCAGTACTTC.

The CDR3 sequence is CASSGRTPGQGVFSNQPQHF. The CDR3 region has the DNA TGTGCCAGCAGTGGCCGAACCCCGGGACAGGGGGTTTTTAGCAATCAGCCCCAGCATTTT. The gene calls are TRBV6-4 and TRBJ1-5; TRBD1 aligns across 11 bases. The germline gives CDR1 MRHNA, CDR2 SNTAGT. The ends lost 4 bases at V and 0 bases at J; junction bases unmatched: 14. The CDR3 covers 20 residues.

The CDR3 is CASSYDSGGMYEQYF. DNA of the CDR3: TGTGCCAGCAGTTACGATTCGGGGGGTATGTACGAGCAGTACTTC. The genes are TRBV6-2 or TRBV6-3 and TRBJ2-7, with 7 bases lining up with TRBD2. CDR1 and CDR2 (germline): MNHEY, SVGEGT. The CDR3 spans 15 residues. The ends lost 2 bases at V and 4 bases at J; junction bases unmatched: 8.